This is a list of T cell receptor beta chains from one sample in a study of post-analysis software for immune sequencing data. TCRdb used MiXCR to reprocess the PCR reads, holding one entry per CDR3 protein. The sample lists approximately 770,000 distinct CDR3 sequences, under 60% occurring once. Sequenced sample: blood. All receptors derive from a girl aged 5-17 years with multiple sclerosis. The CDR3 runs from the conserved cysteine through the conserved F or W. A D gene is named only where the DNA matches it firmly. Not every row has a clone size; where given, it reads once, few, many or a size class.

TRBJ2-7 | TRBV28 | NA | NA | TGTGCCAGCAGTTTCCGATTAGCCCCCTACGAGCAGTACTTC | CASSFRLAPYEQYF
TRBJ2-3 | TRBV4-3 | few | NA | TGCGCCAGCAGCCAAGGGTTAAGCAAAGATACGCAGTATTTT | CASSQGLSKDTQYF
TRBJ2-3 | TRBV10-3 | few | NA | TGTGCCATCACTTCCGGGACATTGACAGATACGCAGTATTTT | CAITSGTLTDTQYF
TRBJ2-3 | TRBV24-1 | NA | NA | TGTGCCACCAGTAACCCAATGTCAGGGCCTGCGGATACGCAGTATTTT | CATSNPMSGPADTQYF
TRBJ2-1 | TRBV15 | NA | TRBD2 | TGTGCCACCAGCAGATTAGGACTAGCGGGATACGATGAGCAGTTCTTC | CATSRLGLAGYDEQFF
TRBJ2-5 | TRBV12-3/TRBV12-4 | NA | TRBD1 | TGTGCCAGCAGTCCAGAGACAGGGGGCGTGGAGACCCAGTACTTC | CASSPETGGVETQYF
TRBJ1-6 | TRBV7-2 | few | NA | TGTGCCAGCAGCTTAGGAGCGCCCCGAAATTCACCCCTCCACTTT | CASSLGAPRNSPLHF
TRBJ2-1 | TRBV20-1 | NA | TRBD2 | TGCAGTGCTAGGCTTGCCGGGAGGGTGAGAAATGAGCAGTTCTTC | CSARLAGRVRNEQFF
TRBJ2-4 | TRBV20-1 | few | NA | TGCAGTGCTAGTGGGGTCCGAAACATTCAGTACTTC | CSASGVRNIQYF
TRBJ1-2 | TRBV27 | NA | NA | TGTGCCAGCAGTTCGCAGGGTGCCTATGGCTACACCTTC | CASSSQGAYGYTF
TRBJ1-2 | TRBV5-1 | NA | TRBD1 | TGCGCCAGCAGCTTGGGACAGGGCGGTTTAGGCTACACCTTC | CASSLGQGGLGYTF
TRBJ2-3 | TRBV2 | NA | TRBD2 | TGTGCCAGCGGGGGGTACGGGAGGGGCGGCGATACGCAGTATTTT | CASGGYGRGGDTQYF
TRBJ2-3 | TRBV10-2 | few | NA | TGCGCCAGCAGTGAGTCGAGGACCTGGGGACGTACGCAGTATTTT | CASSESRTWGRTQYF
TRBJ2-7 | TRBV4-1 | few | TRBD2 | TGCGCCAGCAGCCAAGAAGAGGGGACTAGCGGGATCCTGGGTTCCTACGAGCAGTACTTC | CASSQEEGTSGILGSYEQYF
TRBJ1-2 | TRBV3-1 | few | TRBD1 | TGTGCCAGCAGCCAGCGGACAGGCCCCTATGGCTACACCTTC | CASSQRTGPYGYTF
TRBJ2-7 | TRBV5-1 | NA | NA | TGCGCCAGCAGCCAGAAGGGACTGAGAGACGAGCAGTACTTC | CASSQKGLRDEQYF
TRBJ2-7 | TRBV6-5 | NA | TRBD1 | TGTGCCAGCAGTTACGGGACAGGGGAGGTCTACGAGCAGTACTTC | CASSYGTGEVYEQYF
TRBJ1-2 | TRBV12-3/TRBV12-4 | NA | TRBD1 | TGTGCCAGCAGCCCGGACAGGGTGAACACCTTC | CASSPDRVNTF
TRBJ2-1 | TRBV15 | NA | NA | TGTGCCACCAAAGGGGGTAGGCAGTTCTTC | CATKGGRQFF
TRBJ1-2 | TRBV2 | few | NA | TGTGCCAGCAGAGAAGTAGTGCTGGGCTACACCTTC | CASREVVLGYTF
TRBJ2-4 | TRBV12-3/TRBV12-4 | few | TRBD1 | TGTGCCAGCAGCTTACAGGGGGCAACCAAAAACATTCAGTACTTC | CASSLQGATKNIQYF
TRBJ1-5 | TRBV6-1 | NA | NA | TGTGCCAGCAGTGAACTGGACAGCCGATATAGCAATCAGCCCCAGCATTTT | CASSELDSRYSNQPQHF
TRBJ2-7 | TRBV20-1 | NA | TRBD1 | TGCAGTGCGAGGGACAGGGTGGGAAACGAGCAGTACTTC | CSARDRVGNEQYF
TRBJ1-5 | TRBV7-7 | few | NA | TGTGCTAGCAGCTTCTTCCGGGCCAGCGTGTATCAGCCCCAGCATTTT | CASSFFRASVYQPQHF
TRBJ2-7 | TRBV5-1 | NA | TRBD1 | TGCGCCAGCAGGAACTCCTACGGGACAGGGGACTACGAGCAGTACTTC | CASRNSYGTGDYEQYF
TRBJ2-1 | TRBV7-9 | few | TRBD2 | TGTGCCAGCAGCTTTCCGCGGGAGAGAGGGGTTGAGCAGTTCTTC | CASSFPRERGVEQFF
TRBJ1-5 | TRBV12-3/TRBV12-4 | NA | NA | TGTGCCAGCAGTTTATTTGAGGGCCGCCAGCCCCAGCATTTT | CASSLFEGRQPQHF
TRBJ1-2 | TRBV25-1 | few | TRBD1 | TGTGCCAGCCGGGGACAGGGACCTAGAGGGGATGGCTACACCTTC | CASRGQGPRGDGYTF
TRBJ2-5 | TRBV11-3 | NA | NA | TGTGCCAGCAGCTTAGGGCACAGGGAAGAGACCCAGTACTTC | CASSLGHREETQYF
TRBJ2-7 | TRBV28 | NA | TRBD1 | TGTGCTAGCAGCTATACCGGGACAGGCTACGAGCAGTACTTC | CASSYTGTGYEQYF
TRBJ2-1 | TRBV29-1 | few | TRBD2 | TGCAGCGTTGAAGATCGAAACGCTCGTTCTAGCGGTTTGTACAATGAGCAGTTCTTC | CSVEDRNARSSGLYNEQFF
TRBJ2-7 | TRBV10-3 | few | NA | TGTGCCATCAGTGCTAGTGTGTACGAGCAGTACTTC | CAISASVYEQYF
TRBJ2-3 | TRBV29-1 | NA | NA | TGCAGCGTTGCCCCCTGGGGCACAGATACGCAGTATTTT | CSVAPWGTDTQYF
TRBJ2-3 | TRBV4-2 | NA | TRBD2 | TGTGCCAGCAGCCCAAGGACTAGCGGGACATCCCTTAGCACAGATACGCAGTATTTT | CASSPRTSGTSLSTDTQYF
TRBJ2-5 | TRBV27 | few | TRBD2 | TGTGCCAGCAGTTTAACTAGCGCTCCACAAGAGACCCAGTACTTC | CASSLTSAPQETQYF
TRBJ2-7 | TRBV29-1 | NA | NA | TGCAGCGTTTGTCCGGGAGTTGACTCCTACGAGCAGTACTTC | CSVCPGVDSYEQYF
TRBJ2-1 | TRBV9 | few | NA | TGTGCCAGCAGCGTAAGGGCTAGTCCCCAGAATGAGCAGTTCTTC | CASSVRASPQNEQFF
TRBJ1-2 | TRBV12-5 | NA | NA | TGTGCTAGTGGTTTGCTCCCCGGAGACAGTAACTATGGCTACACCTTC | CASGLLPGDSNYGYTF
TRBJ1-5 | TRBV6-1 | few | NA | TGTGCCAGCGGGACGGTCGTGCAGCCCCAGCATTTT | CASGTVVQPQHF
TRBJ1-1 | TRBV15 | NA | NA | TGTGCCACCAGCGCTGGATGGCCCACTGAAGCTTTCTTT | CATSAGWPTEAFF
TRBJ1-2 | TRBV9 | once | TRBD1 | TGTGCCAGCAGCGCTAGTGGACAGGGCCATCGGTATGGCTACACCTTC | CASSASGQGHRYGYTF
TRBJ2-1 | TRBV12-3/TRBV12-4 | NA | TRBD2 | TGTGCCAGCAGTCCTAGCGGAGGAGCTAACAATGAGCAGTTCTTC | CASSPSGGANNEQFF
TRBJ2-7 | TRBV20-1 | NA | TRBD2 | TGCAGTGCTAGGGAGGGGGTAGCGGGGTACGAGCAGTACTTC | CSAREGVAGYEQYF
TRBJ2-7 | TRBV20-1 | few | NA | TGCAGTGCTAGAGGACAGCCCTACGAGCAGTACTTC | CSARGQPYEQYF
TRBJ2-7 | TRBV15 | NA | TRBD2 | TGTGCCACCAGCAGAGAGGCTAGCGGGACCTACGAGCAGTACTTC | CATSREASGTYEQYF
TRBJ2-7 | TRBV4-1 | few | TRBD2 | TGCGCCAGCAGCCAATTACTAGCGGGAGATAGCGAGCAGTACTTC | CASSQLLAGDSEQYF
TRBJ2-7 | TRBV5-1 | few | NA | TGCGCCAGCAGCTTGGAACAAAGCTCCTACGAGCAGTACTTC | CASSLEQSSYEQYF
TRBJ1-2 | TRBV24-1 | NA | NA | TGTGCCACCCGTCTGAGTCCTTTGACAGGCCGATGGGAAAACTATGGCTACACCTTC | CATRLSPLTGRWENYGYTF
TRBJ2-1 | TRBV15 | NA | TRBD2 | TGTGCCACCGGGACTAGCGGGAGATTTTACTATGAGCAGTTCTTC | CATGTSGRFYYEQFF
TRBJ2-5 | TRBV5-1 | NA | NA | TGCGCCAGCAGCTTGGCAGGGGCCGTCGGAGAGACCCAGTACTTC | CASSLAGAVGETQYF
TRBJ2-7 | TRBV20-1 | NA | NA | TGCAGTGCTAGAGCGGACAGACCCTCCGAGCAGTACTTC | CSARADRPSEQYF
TRBJ1-2 | TRBV27 | few | NA | TGTGCCAGCAGTTTATCGCGTAACGGAGTCTATGGCTACACCTTC | CASSLSRNGVYGYTF
TRBJ1-2 | TRBV9 | NA | TRBD1 | TGTGCCAGCAGCGCGACAGGGGGTTTTGGCTACACCTTC | CASSATGGFGYTF
TRBJ2-1 | TRBV29-1 | NA | NA | TGCAGCGTGCCACCCTACGAGAGTGAGCAGTTCTTC | CSVPPYESEQFF
TRBJ1-2 | TRBV6-6 | few | TRBD1 | TGTGCCAGCAGTACACAGGGGGCTTTGCGGGCTACGTATGGCTACACCTTC | CASSTQGALRATYGYTF
TRBJ2-3 | TRBV20-1 | NA | NA | TGCAGTGCCACTCTCCAAAAACACCGAAGCACAGATACGCAGTATTTT | CSATLQKHRSTDTQYF
TRBJ2-3 | TRBV7-2 | many | TRBD2 | TGTGCCAGCAGCTCCACTAGCGGACGCACAGATACGCAGTATTTT | CASSSTSGRTDTQYF